The T cell receptor (beta chain) under discussion was sequenced for a study of a mutant IDH1 vaccine in newly diagnosed glioma. Background on the study: Treatment recipients were approximately 62% male and roughly 38% female, and their mean age was roughly 40 years.

Clones were sequenced by immunoSEQ multiplex PCR, and TCRdb holds only the in-frame ones, with some missing. The sample has roughly 46,000 clones; 84% are singletons. This clone was observed a handful of times. Its antigen is unknown. The CDR3 is made up of 15 amino acids. V was cut by 1 base and J by 8 bases, with 14 bases left in between. From germline, CDR1 is LGHNA and CDR2 YNFKEQ. Time point in this sample: week 47, end of study. Every single dose of the vaccine, 300 ug of mutant IDH1 20-mer peptide, came with topical imiquimod. The rearrangement uses TRBV4-2 and TRBJ2-2; D unclear. The starting material was PBMCs, obtained from a glioma patient whose treatment included an IDH1 peptide vaccine. This TCR came from a woman aged 25 to 39 with glioma. Some clones in this sample may be carry-over from other donors' samples. The CDR3 loop reads CASSQGIHVSGELFF. The DNA of the CDR3 is TGTGCCAGCAGCCAAGGCATACATGTTTCTGGGGAGCTGTTTTTT.